A single TCR beta chain is shown here with its context. The sample originates from a study of blood T cell repertoires in COVID-19. The overall study: Italy, Spain and the United States were the sources of the convalescent and acute COVID-19 samples.

TCRdb's table, derived via immunoSEQ multiplex PCR, lists solely in-frame clones and lacks some. The sample includes about 97,000 clones, about 91% seen only once; the top ten take 2.1%. The CDR3 extends over 13 amino acids. Germline loops: CDR1 MDHEN, CDR2 SYDVKM. This receptor was identified in a man aged 50-59 years with COVID-19, enrolled during active disease. Source material: peripheral blood. The chain uses TRBV28 and TRBJ1-1; 7 bases match TRBD1. The CDR3 region has the DNA TGTGCTGGTAGGGGGCATTTGGACACTGAAGCTTTCTTT. Residues: CAGRGHLDTEAFF.